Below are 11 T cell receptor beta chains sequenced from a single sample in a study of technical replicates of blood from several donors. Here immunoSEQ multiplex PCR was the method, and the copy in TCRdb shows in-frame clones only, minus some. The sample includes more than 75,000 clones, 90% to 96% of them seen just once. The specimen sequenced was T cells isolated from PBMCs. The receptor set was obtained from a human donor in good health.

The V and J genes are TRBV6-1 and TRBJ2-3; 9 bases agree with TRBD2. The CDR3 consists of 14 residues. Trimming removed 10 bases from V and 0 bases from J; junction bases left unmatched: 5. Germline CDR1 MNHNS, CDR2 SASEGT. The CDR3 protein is CAITSGFSTDTQYF. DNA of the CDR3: TGTGCCATAACTAGCGGGTTTAGCACAGATACGCAGTATTTT.

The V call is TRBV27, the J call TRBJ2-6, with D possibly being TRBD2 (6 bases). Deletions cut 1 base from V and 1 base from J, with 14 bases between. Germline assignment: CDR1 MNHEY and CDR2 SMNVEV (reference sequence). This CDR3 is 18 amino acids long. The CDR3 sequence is CASSLLWEVRSGANVLTF. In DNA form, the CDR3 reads TGTGCCAGCAGTTTATTGTGGGAGGTTCGGTCTGGGGCCAACGTCCTGACTTTC. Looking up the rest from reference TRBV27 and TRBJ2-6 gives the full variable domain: EAQVTQNPRYLITVTGKKLTVTCSQNMNHEYMSWYRQDPGLGLRQIYYSMNVEVTDKGDVPEGYKVSRKEKRNFPLILESPSPNQTSLYFCASSLLWEVRSGANVLTFGAGSRLTVL.

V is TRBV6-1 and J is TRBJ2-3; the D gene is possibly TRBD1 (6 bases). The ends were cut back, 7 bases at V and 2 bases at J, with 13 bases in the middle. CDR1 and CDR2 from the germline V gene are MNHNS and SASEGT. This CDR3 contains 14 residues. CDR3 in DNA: TGTGCCAGCACCATGACAGGAGTCACAGATACGCAGTATTTT. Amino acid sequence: CASTMTGVTDTQYF.

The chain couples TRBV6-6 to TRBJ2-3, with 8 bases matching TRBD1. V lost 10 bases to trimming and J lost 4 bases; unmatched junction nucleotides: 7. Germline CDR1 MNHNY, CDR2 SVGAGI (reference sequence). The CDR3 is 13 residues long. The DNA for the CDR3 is TGTGCCACTAGACAGGGGAGTGCAGATACGCAGTATTTT. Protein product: CATRQGSADTQYF.

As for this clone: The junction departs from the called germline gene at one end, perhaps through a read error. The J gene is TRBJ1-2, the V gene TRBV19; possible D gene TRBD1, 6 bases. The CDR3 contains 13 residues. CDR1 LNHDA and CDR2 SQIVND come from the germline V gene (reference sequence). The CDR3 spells CASKRGSYYGHTF. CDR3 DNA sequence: TGTGCCAGTAAAAGGGGGTCTTACTATGGCCACACCTTC.

This CDR3 is CASSQGTGLSYEQYF. The CDR3 region has the DNA TGCGCCAGCAGCCAAGGGACAGGGTTATCCTACGAGCAGTACTTC. This sequence joins TRBV4-3 and TRBJ2-7, with TRBD1 identical over 8 bases. This CDR3 contains 15 residues. The germline CDR1 and CDR2 sequences are LGHNA and YSLEER. V was pared by 1 base and J by 1 base, with 3 bases of the junction left unmatched.

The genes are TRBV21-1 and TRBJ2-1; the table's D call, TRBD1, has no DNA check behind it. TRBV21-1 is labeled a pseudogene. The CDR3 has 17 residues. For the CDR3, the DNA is TGTGCCAGCAGCACTATCTACAGGGGAAGCGGGCACAATGAGCAGTTCTTC. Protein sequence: CASSTIYRGSGHNEQFF.

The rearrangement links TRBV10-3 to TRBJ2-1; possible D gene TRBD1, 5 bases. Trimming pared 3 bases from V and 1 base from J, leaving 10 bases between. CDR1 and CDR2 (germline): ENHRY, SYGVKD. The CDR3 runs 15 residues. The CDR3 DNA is TGTGCCATCAGTGATCAGGACACATCCTACAATGAGCAGTTCTTC. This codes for CAISDQDTSYNEQFF.

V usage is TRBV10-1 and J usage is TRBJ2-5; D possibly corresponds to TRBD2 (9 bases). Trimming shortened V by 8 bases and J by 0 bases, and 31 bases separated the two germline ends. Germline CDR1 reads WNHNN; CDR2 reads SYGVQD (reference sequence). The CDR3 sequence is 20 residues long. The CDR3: CASSGGAAPSGMRYQETQYF. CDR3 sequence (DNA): TGCGCCAGCTCAGGGGGCGCGGCGCCTAGCGGGATGAGGTACCAAGAGACCCAGTACTTC.

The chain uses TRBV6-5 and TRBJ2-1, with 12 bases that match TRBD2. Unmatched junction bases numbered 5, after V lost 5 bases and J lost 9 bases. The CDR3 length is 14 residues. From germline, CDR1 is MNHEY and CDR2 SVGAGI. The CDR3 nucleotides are TGTGCCAGCAGTCTAGCGGGAGGGCCCCCTGAGCAGTTCTTC. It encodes CASSLAGGPPEQFF.

CDR3 loop: CASSFPTSGRHETQYF. CDR3 DNA: TGTGCCAGCAGCTTTCCGACTAGCGGGAGACATGAGACCCAGTACTTC. The gene calls are TRBV9 and TRBJ2-5, with 12 bases matching TRBD2. Per germline, CDR1 SGDLS and CDR2 YYNGEE. V shed 4 bases and J 5 bases; nucleotides not matched to a gene: 9. The CDR3 contains 16 residues.